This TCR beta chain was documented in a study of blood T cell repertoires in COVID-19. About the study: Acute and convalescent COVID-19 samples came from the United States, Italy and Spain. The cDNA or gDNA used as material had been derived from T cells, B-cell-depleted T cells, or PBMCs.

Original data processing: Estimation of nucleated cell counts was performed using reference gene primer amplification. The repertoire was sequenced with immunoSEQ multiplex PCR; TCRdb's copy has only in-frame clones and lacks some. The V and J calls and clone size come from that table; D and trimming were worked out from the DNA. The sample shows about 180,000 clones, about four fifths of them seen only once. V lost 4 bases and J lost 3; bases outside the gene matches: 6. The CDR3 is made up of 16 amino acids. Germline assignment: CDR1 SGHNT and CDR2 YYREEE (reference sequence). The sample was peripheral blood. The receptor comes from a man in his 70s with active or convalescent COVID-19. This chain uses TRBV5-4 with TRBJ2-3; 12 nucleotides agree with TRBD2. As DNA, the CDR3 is TGTGCCAGCAGCCCGCTAGCGGGAGGGCCTACAGATACGCAGTATTTT. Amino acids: CASSPLAGGPTDTQYF.